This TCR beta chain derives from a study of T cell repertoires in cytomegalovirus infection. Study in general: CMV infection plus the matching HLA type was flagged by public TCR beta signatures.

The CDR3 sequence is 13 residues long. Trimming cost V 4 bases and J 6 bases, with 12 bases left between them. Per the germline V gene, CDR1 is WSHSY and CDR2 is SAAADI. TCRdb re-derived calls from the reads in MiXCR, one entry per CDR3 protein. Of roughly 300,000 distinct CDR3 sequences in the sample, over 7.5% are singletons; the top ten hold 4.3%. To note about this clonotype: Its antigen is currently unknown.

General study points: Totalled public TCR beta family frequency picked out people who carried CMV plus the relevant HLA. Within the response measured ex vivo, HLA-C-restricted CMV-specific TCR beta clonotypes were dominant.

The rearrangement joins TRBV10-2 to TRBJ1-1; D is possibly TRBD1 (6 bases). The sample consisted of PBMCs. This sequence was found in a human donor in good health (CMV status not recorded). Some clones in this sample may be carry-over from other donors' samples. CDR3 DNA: TGCGCCAGCAGTGGGAAAAGGGGGGCTGAAGCTTTCTTT. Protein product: CASSGKRGAEAFF.